A single T cell receptor beta chain is shown here with its context. Clones were read by immunoSEQ multiplex PCR, and TCRdb kept only the in-frame ones, dropping some. Of some 120,000 clones detected, around 87% appear once; the ten largest clones hold over 2.5%. In germline, CDR1 is KGHSH, CDR2 LQKENI. Between the trimmed V and J ends, which lost 2 bases and 4 bases, there was a span of 8 bases. The CDR3 contains 13 residues. These data belong to a study of control samples from healthy donors and cancer patients. The chain uses TRBV18 and TRBJ2-5, with D tentatively TRBD1 (5 bases). The sequenced sample was blood. This clonotype was obtained from a man aged 60 to 75 in good health. CDR3 coding DNA: TGTGCCAGCTCACCAGGAACAGGAGAGACCCAGTACTTC. Translated, it gives CASSPGTGETQYF.